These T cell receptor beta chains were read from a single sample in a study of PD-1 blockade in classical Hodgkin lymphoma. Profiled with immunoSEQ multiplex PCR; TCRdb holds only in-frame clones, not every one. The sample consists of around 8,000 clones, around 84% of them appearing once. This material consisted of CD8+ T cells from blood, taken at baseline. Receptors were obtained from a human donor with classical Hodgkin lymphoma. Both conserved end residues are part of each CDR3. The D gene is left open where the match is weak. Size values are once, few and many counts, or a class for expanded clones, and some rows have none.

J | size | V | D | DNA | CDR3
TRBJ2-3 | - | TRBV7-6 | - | TGTGCCAGCAGCTTATACGTTGGGGGATCCGCAGATACGCAGTATTTT | CASSLYVGGSADTQYF
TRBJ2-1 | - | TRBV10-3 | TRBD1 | TGTGCCATCAGTGAGGGACAGGGGTCCTACAATGAGCAGTTCTTC | CAISEGQGSYNEQFF
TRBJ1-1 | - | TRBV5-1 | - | TGCGCCAGCAGCTTGGTTGGGTCCCTTCTCGAAACTGAAGCTTTCTTT | CASSLVGSLLETEAFF
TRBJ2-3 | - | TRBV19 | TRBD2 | TGTGCCAGTAGTATCTTGGGACTAGCGGGATACACAGATACGCAGTATTTT | CASSILGLAGYTDTQYF
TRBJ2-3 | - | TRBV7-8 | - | TGTGCCAGCAGCCCGAGTCTTAAGGGGGTGTATTTT | CASSPSLKGVYF
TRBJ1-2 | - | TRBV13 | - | TGTGCCAGCAGCTTAGGCCGAGGGGTCCTTTATGGCTACACCTTC | CASSLGRGVLYGYTF
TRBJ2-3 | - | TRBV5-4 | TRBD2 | TGTGCCAGCAGCCGTGGACTAGCGGGAGTAGCAGATACGCAGTATTTT | CASSRGLAGVADTQYF
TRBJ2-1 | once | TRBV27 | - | TGTGCCAGCAGTTTCGTCCGTAGCTCCTACAATGAGCAGTTCTTC | CASSFVRSSYNEQFF
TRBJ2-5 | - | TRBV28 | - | TGTGCCAGCAGTTTACCTACAGGGACGATCCAAGAGACCCAGTACTTC | CASSLPTGTIQETQYF
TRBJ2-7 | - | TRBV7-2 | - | TGTGCCAGCAGCTCCCCGGTTGATGGTACCTACGAGCAGTACTTC | CASSSPVDGTYEQYF
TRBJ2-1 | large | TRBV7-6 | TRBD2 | TGTGCCAGCAGCCCCGAAGCGGGGTCCTACAATGAGCAGTTCTTC | CASSPEAGSYNEQFF
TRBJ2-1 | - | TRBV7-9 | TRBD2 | TGTGCCAGCAGCCCTATAGCGGGGGGCTTAAATGAGCAGTTCTTC | CASSPIAGGLNEQFF
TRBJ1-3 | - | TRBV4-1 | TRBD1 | TGCGCCAGCAGCCAGCAGGTGGGGACAGCCGCTTTTTCGTCCATATATTTT | CASSQQVGTAAFSSIYF
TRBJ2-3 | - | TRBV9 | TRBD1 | TGTGCCAGCAGCGTCTCCTGGGACAGGACTTACACAGATACGCAGTATTTT | CASSVSWDRTYTDTQYF
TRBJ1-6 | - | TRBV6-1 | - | TGTGCCAGCAGTGAGTGGACTCTGGGACCCTATAATTCACCCCTCCACTTT | CASSEWTLGPYNSPLHF
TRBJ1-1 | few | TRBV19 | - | TGTGCCAGTAGTATTCCTGGGGCTGAAGCTTTCTTT | CASSIPGAEAFF
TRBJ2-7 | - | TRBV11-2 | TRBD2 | TGTGCCAGCAGCTTAGGCGGGAGGGGGGCCTACGAGCAGTACTTC | CASSLGGRGAYEQYF
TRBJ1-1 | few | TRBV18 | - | TGTGCCAGCTCCTTAATACCGGGACAGAACACTGAAGCTTTCTTT | CASSLIPGQNTEAFF
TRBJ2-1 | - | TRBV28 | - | TGTGCCAGCAGTAGGCCCCGCCCAGCTTACAATGAGCAGTTCTTC | CASSRPRPAYNEQFF
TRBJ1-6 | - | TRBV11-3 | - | TGTGCCAGCAGCTTAGGATGGGGGACCAATTCACCCCTCCACTTT | CASSLGWGTNSPLHF
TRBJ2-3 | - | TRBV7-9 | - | TGTGCCAGCAGCTTGGGGACGGCTAGCACAGATACGCAGTATTTT | CASSLGTASTDTQYF
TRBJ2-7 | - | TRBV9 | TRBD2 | TGTGCCAGCAGCGTAGGACATCTCCCTGGAGCGGGAGACTACGAGCAGTACTTC | CASSVGHLPGAGDYEQYF
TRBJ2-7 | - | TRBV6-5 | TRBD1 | TGTGCCAGCAGTTATACAGGGGGATACGAGCAGTACTTC | CASSYTGGYEQYF
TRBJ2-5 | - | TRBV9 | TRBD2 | TGTGCCAGCAGCGTAGAGGGTAGCGGGAGGGCCGGGGAGACCCAGTACTTC | CASSVEGSGRAGETQYF
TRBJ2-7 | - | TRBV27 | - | TGTGCCAGCAGTCCCCCGCCCGGGTACGAGCAGTACTTC | CASSPPPGYEQYF
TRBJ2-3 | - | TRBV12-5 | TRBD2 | TGTGCTAGTGGTTTGATAATCGGGACTACTATAGATACGCAGTATTTT | CASGLIIGTTIDTQYF
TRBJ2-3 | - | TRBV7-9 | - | TGTGCCATCCATATCGGCACAGATACGCAGTATTTT | CAIHIGTDTQYF
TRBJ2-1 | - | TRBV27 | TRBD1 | TGTGCCAGCAGTCCGGGACAGGGAGGGAATGAGCAGTTCTTC | CASSPGQGGNEQFF
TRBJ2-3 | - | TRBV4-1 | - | TGCGCCAGCAGCCAAGTTACGACAGGATCGGATACGCAGTATTTT | CASSQVTTGSDTQYF
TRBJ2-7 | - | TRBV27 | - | TGTGCCAGCAGTTTTGGGGTATCGTACGAGCAGTACTTC | CASSFGVSYEQYF
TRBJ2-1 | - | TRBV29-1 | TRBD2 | TGCAGCGTTGCCGGGGGGTCAAGGTATGAGCAGTTCTTC | CSVAGGSRYEQFF
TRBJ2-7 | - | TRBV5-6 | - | TGTGCCAGCAGCTTGTTTAGCTCCTACGAGCAGTACTTC | CASSLFSSYEQYF
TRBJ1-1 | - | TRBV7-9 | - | TGTGCCAGCATCGAAAAGCCGGGGGCAGCAACTGAAGCTTTCTTT | CASIEKPGAATEAFF
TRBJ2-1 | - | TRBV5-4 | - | TGTGCCAGCAGCCATCAGGGCAATGAGCAGTTCTTC | CASSHQGNEQFF
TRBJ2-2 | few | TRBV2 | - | TGTGCCAGCAGTGAATATGTCGACGACACCGGGGAGCTGTTTTTT | CASSEYVDDTGELFF
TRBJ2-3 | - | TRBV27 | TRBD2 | TGTGCCAGCAGTTTCCTACTAGCGGAACGCACAGATACGCAGTATTTT | CASSFLLAERTDTQYF
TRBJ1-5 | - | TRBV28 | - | TGTGCCACCACTTCAACGGGACCCTATAGCAATCAGCCCCAGCATTTT | CATTSTGPYSNQPQHF